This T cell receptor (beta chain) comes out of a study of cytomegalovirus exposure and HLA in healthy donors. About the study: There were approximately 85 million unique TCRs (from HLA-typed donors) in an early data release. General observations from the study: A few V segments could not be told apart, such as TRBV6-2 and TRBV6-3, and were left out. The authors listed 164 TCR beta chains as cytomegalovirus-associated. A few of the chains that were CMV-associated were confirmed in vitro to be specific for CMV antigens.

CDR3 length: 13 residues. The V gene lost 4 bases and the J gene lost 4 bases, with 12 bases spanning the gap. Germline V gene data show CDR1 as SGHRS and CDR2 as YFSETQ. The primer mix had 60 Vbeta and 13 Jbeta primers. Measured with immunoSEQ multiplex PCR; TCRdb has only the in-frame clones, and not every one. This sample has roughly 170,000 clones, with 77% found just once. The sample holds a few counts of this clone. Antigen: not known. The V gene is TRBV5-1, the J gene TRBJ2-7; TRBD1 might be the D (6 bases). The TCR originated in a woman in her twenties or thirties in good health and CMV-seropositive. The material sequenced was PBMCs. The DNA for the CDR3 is TGCGCCAGCAGCCCTCCAGGGGATTACGAGCAGTACTTC. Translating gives CASSPPGDYEQYF.